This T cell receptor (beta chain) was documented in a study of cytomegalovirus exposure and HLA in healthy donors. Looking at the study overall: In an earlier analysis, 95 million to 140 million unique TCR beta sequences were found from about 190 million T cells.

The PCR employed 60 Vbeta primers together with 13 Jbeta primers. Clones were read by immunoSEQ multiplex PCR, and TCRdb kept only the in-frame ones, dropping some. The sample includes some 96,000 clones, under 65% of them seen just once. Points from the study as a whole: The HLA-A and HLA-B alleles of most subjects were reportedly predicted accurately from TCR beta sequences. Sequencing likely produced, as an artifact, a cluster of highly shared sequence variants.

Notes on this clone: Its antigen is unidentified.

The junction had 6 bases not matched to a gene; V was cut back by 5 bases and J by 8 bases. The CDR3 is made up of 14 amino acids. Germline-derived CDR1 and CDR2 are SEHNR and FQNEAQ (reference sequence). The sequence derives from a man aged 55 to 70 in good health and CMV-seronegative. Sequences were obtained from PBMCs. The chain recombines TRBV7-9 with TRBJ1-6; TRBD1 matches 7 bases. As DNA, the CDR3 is TGTGCCAGCAGCCCGGACAGGATGGATTCACCCCTCCACTTT. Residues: CASSPDRMDSPLHF.